The clone carrying this TCR beta chain was seen a few times. TCRdb re-analysed the PCR reads in MiXCR, keeping a single row per CDR3 protein. The data contain around 20,000 distinct CDR3 sequences, around 40% of them seen just once; the ten biggest clones take up 6.5% to 9%. This specimen comes from a study of immune characterization of retroperitoneal liposarcoma. Trimming took 6 bases from V and 6 from J, leaving 13 bases between them. The CDR3 consists of 13 residues. CDR1 and CDR2 from the germline V gene are WNHNN and SYGVQD (reference sequence). The genes are TRBV10-1 and TRBJ2-3, with D unresolved. The sequence came from a male donor with retroperitoneal liposarcoma. Input material: blood. Here the CDR3 reads CASSTAPSDTQYF. CDR3 nucleotide sequence: TGCGCCAGCAGCACTGCTCCTTCGGATACGCAGTATTTT.